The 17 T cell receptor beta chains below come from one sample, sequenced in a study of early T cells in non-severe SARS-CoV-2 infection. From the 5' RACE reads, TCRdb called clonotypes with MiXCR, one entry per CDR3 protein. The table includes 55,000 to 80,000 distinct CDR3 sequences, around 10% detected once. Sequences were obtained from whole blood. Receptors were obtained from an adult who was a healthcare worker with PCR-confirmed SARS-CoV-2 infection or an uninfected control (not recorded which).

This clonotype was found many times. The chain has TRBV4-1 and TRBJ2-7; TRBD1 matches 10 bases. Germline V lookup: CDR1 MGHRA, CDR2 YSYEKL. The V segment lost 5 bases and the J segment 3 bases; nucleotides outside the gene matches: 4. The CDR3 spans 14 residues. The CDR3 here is CASSWTGGDYEQYF. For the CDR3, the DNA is TGCGCCAGCAGCTGGACAGGGGGTGACTACGAGCAGTACTTC.

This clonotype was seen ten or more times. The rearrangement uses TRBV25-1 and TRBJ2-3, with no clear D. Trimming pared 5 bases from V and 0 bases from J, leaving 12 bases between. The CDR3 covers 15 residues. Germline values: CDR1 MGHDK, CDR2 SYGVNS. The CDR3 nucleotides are TGTGCCAGCAGTCAAAGGGTTGCTAGCACAGATACGCAGTATTTT. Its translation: CASSQRVASTDTQYF.

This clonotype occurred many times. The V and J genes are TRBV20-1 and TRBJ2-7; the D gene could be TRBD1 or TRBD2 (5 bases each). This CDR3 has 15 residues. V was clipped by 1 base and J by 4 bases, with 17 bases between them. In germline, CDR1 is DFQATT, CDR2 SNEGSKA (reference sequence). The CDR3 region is CSARAPVSWGYEQYF. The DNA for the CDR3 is TGCAGTGCTAGAGCCCCCGTGAGTTGGGGGTACGAGCAGTACTTC.

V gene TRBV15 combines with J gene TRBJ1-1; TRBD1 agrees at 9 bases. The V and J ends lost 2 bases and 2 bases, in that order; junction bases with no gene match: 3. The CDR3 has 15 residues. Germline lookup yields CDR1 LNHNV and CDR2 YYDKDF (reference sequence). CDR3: CATSRLGQGNTEAFF. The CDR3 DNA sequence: TGTGCCACCAGCAGACTGGGACAGGGAAACACTGAAGCTTTCTTT.

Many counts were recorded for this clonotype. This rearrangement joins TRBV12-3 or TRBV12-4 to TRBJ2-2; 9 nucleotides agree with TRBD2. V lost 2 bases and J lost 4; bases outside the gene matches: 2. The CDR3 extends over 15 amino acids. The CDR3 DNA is TGTGCCAGCAGTTTAAGCGGGGGGCGCACCGGGGAGCTGTTTTTT. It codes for CASSLSGGRTGELFF.

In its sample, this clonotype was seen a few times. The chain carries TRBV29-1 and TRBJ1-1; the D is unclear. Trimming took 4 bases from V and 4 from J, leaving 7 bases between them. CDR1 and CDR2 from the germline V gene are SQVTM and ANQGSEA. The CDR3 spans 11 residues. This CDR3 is CSVGWLTEAFF. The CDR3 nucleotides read TGCAGCGTTGGGTGGCTCACTGAAGCTTTCTTT.

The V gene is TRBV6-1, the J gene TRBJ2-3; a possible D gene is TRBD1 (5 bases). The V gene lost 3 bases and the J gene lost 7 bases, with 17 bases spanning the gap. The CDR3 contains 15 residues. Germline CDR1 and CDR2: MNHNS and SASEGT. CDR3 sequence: CASSEYFLTENTQYF. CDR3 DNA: TGTGCCAGCAGTGAGTACTTCCTGACAGAAAATACGCAGTATTTT.

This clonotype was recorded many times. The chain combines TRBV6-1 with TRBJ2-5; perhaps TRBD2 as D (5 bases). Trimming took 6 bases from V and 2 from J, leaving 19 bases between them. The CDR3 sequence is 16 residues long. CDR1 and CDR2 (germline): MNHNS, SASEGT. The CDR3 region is CASRTMEASRQETQYF. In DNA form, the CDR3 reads TGTGCCAGCAGGACAATGGAGGCTAGCAGACAAGAGACCCAGTACTTC.

The CDR3 region is CASSPSGWVESTDTQYF. The CDR3 DNA reads as TGTGCCAGCAGCCCGTCCGGGTGGGTGGAAAGCACAGATACGCAGTATTTT. The rearrangement joins TRBV13 to TRBJ2-3, with D hard to call. Germline V gives CDR1 PRHDT, CDR2 FYEKMQ (reference sequence). CDR3 size: 17 residues. Trimming removed 5 bases from V and 0 bases from J, with 18 bases in between. Combining the CDR3 with reference TRBV13 and TRBJ2-3 gives the whole variable domain AAGVIQSPRHLIKEKRETATLKCYPIPRHDTVYWYQQGPGQDPQFLISFYEKMQSDKGSIPDRFSAQQFSDYHSELNMSSLELGDSALYFCASSPSGWVESTDTQYFGPGTRLTVL.

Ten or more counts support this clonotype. As DNA, the CDR3 is TGTGCCAGCAGCTTCTACTACGGGGGGAACACCGGGGAGCTGTTTTTT. It yields the protein CASSFYYGGNTGELFF. The chain recombines TRBV7-8 with TRBJ2-2, with D tentatively TRBD2 (6 bases). Germline CDR1 and CDR2: SGHVS and FQNEAQ. The V gene lost 3 bases and the J gene lost 1 base, with 12 bases spanning the gap. The CDR3 has 16 residues.

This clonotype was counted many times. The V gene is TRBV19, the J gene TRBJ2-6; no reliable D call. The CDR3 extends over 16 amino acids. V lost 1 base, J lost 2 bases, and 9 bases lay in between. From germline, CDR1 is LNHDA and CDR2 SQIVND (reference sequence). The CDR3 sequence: CASSIGGTPGANVLTF. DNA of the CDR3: TGTGCCAGTAGTATAGGGGGAACTCCTGGGGCCAACGTCCTGACTTTC. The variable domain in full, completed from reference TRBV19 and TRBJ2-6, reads DGGITQSPKYLFRKEGQNVTLSCEQNLNHDAMYWYRQDPGQGLRLIYYSQIVNDFQKGDIAEGYSVSREKKESFPLTVTSAQKNPTAFYLCASSIGGTPGANVLTFGAGSRLTVL.

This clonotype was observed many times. The CDR3 nucleotides are TGTGCCAGCAGCTTATCTTCGAGGGGAAGCACAGATACGCAGTATTTT. This sequence encodes CASSLSSRGSTDTQYF. The chain is built from TRBV7-9 and TRBJ2-3; the D call may be TRBD1 or TRBD2 (5 bases each). The germline CDR1 and CDR2 sequences are SEHNR and FQNEAQ (reference sequence). This CDR3 has 16 amino acids. The V and J ends lost 2 bases and 0 bases respectively, with 12 bases between them. Full variable domain (missing parts from reference TRBV7-9 and TRBJ2-3): DTGVSQNPRHKITKRGQNVTFRCDPISEHNRLYWYRQTLGQGPEFLTYFQNEAQLEKSRLLSDRFSAERPKGSFSTLEIQRTEQGDSAMYLCASSLSSRGSTDTQYFGPGTRLTVL.

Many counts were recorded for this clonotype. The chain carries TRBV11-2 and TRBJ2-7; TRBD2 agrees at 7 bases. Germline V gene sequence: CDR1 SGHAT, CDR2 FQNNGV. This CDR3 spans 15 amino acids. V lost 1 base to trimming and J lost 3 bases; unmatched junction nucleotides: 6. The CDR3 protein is CASSLARAGLYEQYF. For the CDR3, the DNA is TGTGCCAGCAGCTTAGCTAGAGCGGGGCTCTACGAGCAGTACTTC.

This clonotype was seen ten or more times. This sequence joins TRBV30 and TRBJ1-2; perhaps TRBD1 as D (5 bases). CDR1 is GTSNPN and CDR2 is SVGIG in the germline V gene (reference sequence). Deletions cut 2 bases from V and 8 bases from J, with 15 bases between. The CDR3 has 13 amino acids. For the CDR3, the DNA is TGTGCCTGGAGTTACCTCAGGGCCCGGGGCTACACCTTC. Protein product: CAWSYLRARGYTF.

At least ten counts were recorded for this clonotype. CDR3 sequence reads: CASSLGDNPYEQYF. CDR3 sequence (DNA): TGTGCCAGCAGCTTAGGCGACAACCCCTACGAGCAGTACTTC. The chain has TRBV13 and TRBJ2-7; D is ambiguous. Trimming took 0 bases from V and 2 from J, leaving 8 bases between them. Germline lookup yields CDR1 PRHDT and CDR2 FYEKMQ (reference sequence). CDR3 length: 14 residues.

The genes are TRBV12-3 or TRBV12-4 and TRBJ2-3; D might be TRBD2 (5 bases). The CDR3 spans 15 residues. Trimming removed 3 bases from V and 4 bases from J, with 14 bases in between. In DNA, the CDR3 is TGTGCCAGCAGTTTTGGGTTTGGAGCGGCAGATACGCAGTATTTT. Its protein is CASSFGFGAADTQYF.

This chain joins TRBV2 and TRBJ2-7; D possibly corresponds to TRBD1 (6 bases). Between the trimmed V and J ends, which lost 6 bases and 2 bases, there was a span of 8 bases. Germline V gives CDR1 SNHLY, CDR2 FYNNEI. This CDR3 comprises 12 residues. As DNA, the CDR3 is TGTGCCAGCAGAAGGGACACCTACGAGCAGTACTTC. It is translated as CASRRDTYEQYF.